This TCR beta chain was recovered during a study of T cell repertoires in cytomegalovirus infection. In the study overall: Shared public TCR beta signatures pointed to both CMV infection and a matching HLA type.

As concerns this clonotype: The antigen remains undetermined.

Per the germline V gene, CDR1 is MNHEY and CDR2 is SVGEGT. The CDR3 is 15 amino acids. Between the trimmed V and J ends, which lost 2 bases and 2 bases, there was a span of 12 bases. MiXCR, applied by TCRdb to the reads, yields one record per CDR3 protein. The sample holds fewer than 1,000,000 distinct CDR3 sequences, 30% to 40% seen once. General study points: Across the ex vivo response, the dominant clonotypes were HLA-C-restricted CMV-specific TCR beta clonotypes. Totalled public TCR beta family frequency picked out people who carried CMV plus the relevant HLA.

This clonotype originated in a human donor in good health (CMV status not recorded). Some clones in this sample may be carry-over from other donors' samples. V is TRBV6-2 or TRBV6-3 and J is TRBJ1-2; D is undetermined. Sequences were derived from cultured CD8+ T cells from PBMCs, sampled from culture after CMV antigen stimulation. CDR3 protein: CASSYEEGWNYGYTF. As DNA, the CDR3 is TGTGCCAGCAGTTACGAGGAGGGATGGAACTATGGCTACACCTTC.